The text below deals with one T cell receptor beta chain. Its antigen is currently unknown. Assay: immunoSEQ multiplex PCR; the TCRdb copy retains only in-frame clones and omits some. Counted here are about 89,000 clones, about 90% occurring once; the ten biggest clones make up around 5.5%. The data originate from a study of T cell responses to AZD1222 COVID-19 vaccine. The CDR3 has 14 residues. CDR1 and CDR2 from the germline V gene are SGHTA and FQGNSA. Trimming shortened V by 3 bases and J by 4 bases, and 12 bases separated the two germline ends. Findings of the study overall: In the spike-specific TCR repertoire, nearly half reportedly target unmutated variant regions. At study baseline, merely roughly 6 AZD1222 recipients were seropositive.

Sequenced here: peripheral blood, sampled on day 0 of MenACWY control vaccination. The chain is built from TRBV7-2 and TRBJ1-1; D perhaps matches TRBD1 (6 bases). The receptor comes from an adult in good health. Here the CDR3 reads CASSFGQTITEAFF. Here the CDR3 DNA reads TGTGCCAGCAGCTTTGGACAGACAATCACTGAAGCTTTCTTT.